What follows are 10 T cell receptor beta chains derived from one specimen sequenced in a study of shared T cell receptors in the human thymus. The assay was immunoSEQ multiplex PCR, and TCRdb's table has in-frame clones only and misses some. The sample has hundreds of thousands of clones, 70% to 90% seen once. These data were likewise used in another study, on human thymus T cells.

Sequencing was performed on thymocytes. The receptors shown here come from a boy less than two years old with a congenital heart defect.

The chain joins TRBV19 to TRBJ1-5, with D maybe TRBD1 (5 bases). The CDR3 totals 15 residues. Trimming pared 6 bases from V and 4 bases from J, leaving 16 bases between. CDR1 and CDR2 from the germline V gene are LNHDA and SQIVND (reference sequence). CDR3 sequence: CASRLRARQNQPQHF. The CDR3 DNA reads TGTGCCAGTAGGTTAAGGGCCCGACAGAATCAGCCCCAGCATTTT.

The J gene is TRBJ2-5, the V gene TRBV6-1; 12 bases are shared with TRBD2. CDR1 and CDR2 (germline): MNHNS, SASEGT. The V gene end was trimmed by 2 bases and the J gene end by 5 bases; junction bases not matched to a gene: 15. The length of the CDR3 is 19 residues. CDR3 nucleotide sequence: TGTGCCAGCAGTGAACGATACCTCCGACTAGCGGGAGTAGGGGAGACCCAGTACTTC. It yields the protein CASSERYLRLAGVGETQYF.

The chain uses TRBV5-6 and TRBJ2-3; possible D gene TRBD1, 6 bases. The CDR3 consists of 17 residues. The germline gives CDR1 SGHDT, CDR2 YYEEEE. V was pared by 0 bases and J by 6 bases, with 20 bases between. The CDR3 DNA reads as TGTGCCAGCAGCTTGGGGCGGCGACGGTTGGGGGCCGATACGCAGTATTTT. It encodes CASSLGRRRLGADTQYF.

The CDR3 spells CASSVRNVGEQFF. CDR3 bases: TGCGCCAGCAGCGTTCGCAACGTCGGTGAGCAGTTCTTC. The chain joins TRBV5-1 to TRBJ2-1, with unresolved D. The CDR3 loop spans 13 amino acids. The germline V gene has CDR1 SGHRS and CDR2 YFSETQ. Trimming took off 4 bases at V and 9 bases at J, with 14 bases between the two ends.

The chain couples TRBV4-2 to TRBJ2-3; TRBD2 matches 7 bases. The CDR3 consists of 15 residues. Germline CDR1 reads LGHNA; CDR2 reads YNFKEQ. The V gene end was trimmed by 3 bases and the J gene end by 1 base; junction bases not matched to a gene: 4. DNA for the CDR3: TGTGCCAGCAGCCAGCGGGAGTCGGGCACAGATACGCAGTATTTT. It yields the protein CASSQRESGTDTQYF.

This chain connects TRBV2 to TRBJ2-2, with 7 bases that match TRBD1. Germline values: CDR1 SNHLY, CDR2 FYNNEI. V trimming: 4 bases; J trimming: 5 bases; junction bases outside the gene matches: 4. The CDR3 is 14 amino acids. This CDR3 reads CASSGETGTGELFF. The CDR3 region has the DNA TGTGCCAGCAGTGGAGAGACAGGGACCGGGGAGCTGTTTTTT.

CDR3 residues: CASSESRTGPGDEQYF. CDR3 nucleotide sequence: TGCGCCAGCAGTGAGTCGCGGACAGGGCCGGGGGACGAGCAGTACTTC. J is TRBJ2-7 and V is TRBV10-1; 8 bases are a match to TRBD1. The length of the CDR3 is 16 residues. Germline CDR1 WNHNN, CDR2 SYGVQD (reference sequence). Trimming cost V 0 bases and J 5 bases; bases outside gene matches: 9.

The chain joins TRBV5-3 to TRBJ1-1, with D unclear. TRBV5-3 is reported as an ORF; its role is uncertain. V lost 0 bases to trimming and J lost 0 bases, with 6 bases between them. The CDR3 is 14 residues long. The CDR3, as DNA: TGTGCCAGAAGCTTGGGGCGGCTGAACACTGAAGCTTTCTTT. Translating gives CARSLGRLNTEAFF.

The chain uses TRBV5-1 and TRBJ2-1; a weak D match, TRBD1 (6 bases). The V and J ends lost 4 bases and 1 base respectively, with 12 bases between them. This CDR3 contains 15 residues. Germline V lookup: CDR1 SGHRS, CDR2 YFSETQ. The CDR3 loop is CASSPRTASYNEQFF. The CDR3 DNA reads as TGCGCCAGCAGCCCCCGGACAGCTTCCTACAATGAGCAGTTCTTC.

The rearrangement links TRBV7-7 to TRBJ1-6; D may be TRBD1 (6 bases). This CDR3 has 15 amino acids. Per the germline V gene, CDR1 is SSHAT and CDR2 is FNYEAQ (reference sequence). DNA of the CDR3: TGTGCTAGCCTGGGGACATTTCGTGGTGGATCACCCCTCCACTTT. Translating gives CASLGTFRGGSPLHF.